The 27 T cell receptor beta chains below all came from one sample that was sequenced in a study of OX40 agonist ivuxolimab in advanced cancers. Clones were sequenced by immunoSEQ multiplex PCR, and TCRdb holds only the in-frame ones, with some missing. Among around 90,000 clones listed, 90% were seen once. The starting material was CD4+ or CD8+ T cells sorted from blood, obtained in a trial of the OX40 agonist ivuxolimab. The receptor set was obtained from an adult with an advanced solid tumor such as melanoma, head and neck, liver or kidney cancer.

The rearrangement joins TRBV7-9 to TRBJ1-1; 8 positions agree with TRBD1. The CDR3 is made up of 13 amino acids. V was clipped by 3 bases and J by 11 bases; unmatched bases: 8. Germline assignment: CDR1 SEHNR and CDR2 FQNEAQ (reference sequence). Here the CDR3 reads CASSLGIRGQAFF. As DNA, the CDR3 is TGTGCCAGCAGCTTGGGGATCAGGGGGCAGGCTTTCTTT.

The chain combines TRBV5-6 with TRBJ2-5; D unresolved. This CDR3 comprises 11 residues. The V gene lost 7 bases and the J gene lost 2 bases, with 6 bases spanning the gap. Germline V gene data show CDR1 as SGHDT and CDR2 as YYEEEE. The CDR3 here is CASGSQETQYF. CDR3 DNA: TGTGCCAGCGGATCTCAAGAGACCCAGTACTTC.

A few counts support this clone. The chain employs TRBV5-4 and TRBJ2-7, with 14 bases matching TRBD2. Germline CDR1 SGHNT, CDR2 YYREEE (reference sequence). This CDR3 has 14 amino acids. V lost 4 bases to trimming and J lost 5 bases; unmatched junction nucleotides: 2. CDR3 amino acids: CASSGGLAGDEQYF. The CDR3 region has the DNA TGTGCCAGCAGCGGGGGACTAGCGGGAGACGAGCAGTACTTC.

This clone has just one count. CDR3 nucleotides: TGTGCCAGCACCGGACAGCCCTATAACTATGGCTACACCTTC. Protein product: CASTGQPYNYGYTF. This chain links TRBV6-1 with TRBJ1-2, with a weak D call TRBD1 (6 bases). V lost 7 bases and J lost 1, with 13 bases in between. The CDR3 has 14 amino acids. Per the germline V gene, CDR1 is MNHNS and CDR2 is SASEGT.

This clone was seen once. The gene calls are TRBV27 and TRBJ2-7, with 7 positions matching TRBD2. This CDR3 region has 16 residues. Germline trimming cut 2 bases from V and 0 bases from J; bases unmatched to any gene: 7. Germline V gives CDR1 MNHEY, CDR2 SMNVEV (reference sequence). This CDR3 is CASSLRRGLSSYEQYF. CDR3 coding DNA: TGTGCCAGCAGTTTACGGCGGGGGTTAAGCTCCTACGAGCAGTACTTC.

The chain recombines TRBV11-3 with TRBJ1-2; 8 nucleotides match TRBD1. CDR1 and CDR2 from the germline V gene are SGHNT and YENEEA. This CDR3 spans 15 amino acids. V shed 5 bases and J 2 bases; nucleotides not matched to a gene: 7. The CDR3 reads CASSITGGENYGYTF. The CDR3 DNA follows: TGTGCCAGCAGCATCACAGGGGGGGAGAACTATGGCTACACCTTC.

This chain links TRBV11-2 with TRBJ2-7; D is possibly TRBD2 (5 bases). The CDR3 spans 15 residues. Germline V gene data show CDR1 as SGHAT and CDR2 as FQNNGV. V shed 0 bases and J shed 1 base, with 10 bases lying between them. The CDR3 sequence is CASSLEISGSYEQYF. The CDR3 bases are TGTGCCAGCAGCTTAGAGATATCGGGGTCCTACGAGCAGTACTTC.

V is TRBV6-1 and J is TRBJ2-7; 7 bases are shared with TRBD1. The CDR3 runs 15 residues. Germline CDR1 and CDR2: MNHNS and SASEGT. V trimming: 4 bases; J trimming: 3 bases; junction bases outside the gene matches: 9. For the CDR3, the DNA is TGTGCCAGCAGTGTGAGTCCACAGGGGTACTACGAGCAGTACTTC. Its translation: CASSVSPQGYYEQYF.

V is TRBV5-1 and J is TRBJ1-1; TRBD1 matches 12 bases. Trimming took 0 bases from V and 4 from J; bases not matched to a gene: 10. The germline gives CDR1 SGHRS, CDR2 YFSETQ. The CDR3 is 18 amino acids. The CDR3 DNA sequence: TGCGCCAGCAGCTTGGAAAGTGGGGGACAGGGGGCTTTCACTGAAGCTTTCTTT. Protein sequence: CASSLESGGQGAFTEAFF.

V and J are TRBV19 and TRBJ2-2; D is undetermined. The CDR3 covers 13 residues. Germline-derived CDR1 and CDR2 are LNHDA and SQIVND (reference sequence). The ends were cut back, 4 bases at V and 9 bases at J, with 12 bases in the middle. The CDR3 is CASSNKIYRELFF. Written as DNA, the CDR3 is TGTGCCAGTAGTAATAAGATTTATCGGGAGCTGTTTTTT.

This rearrangement joins TRBV23-1 to TRBJ1-1; D is unresolved. TRBV23-1 counts as an open reading frame of uncertain function. The V end lost 2 bases, the J end lost 5 bases, and 6 bases lay between the germline ends. The CDR3 extends over 12 amino acids. As DNA, the CDR3 is TGCGCCAGCAGTCAAGTCGGGACTGAAGCTTTCTTT. Translated: CASSQVGTEAFF.

J is TRBJ1-2 and V is TRBV19; D possibly corresponds to TRBD1 (5 bases). Germline assignment: CDR1 LNHDA and CDR2 SQIVND (reference sequence). V shed 5 bases and J shed 6 bases, with 22 bases lying between them. This CDR3 is built from 16 residues. This CDR3 is CASSLSPQRGADGYTF. The CDR3 nucleotides are TGTGCCAGTAGTCTCTCCCCCCAGAGGGGAGCGGATGGCTACACCTTC.

This chain uses TRBV7-3 with TRBJ2-2, with unresolved D. Trimming took off 2 bases at V and 9 bases at J, with 10 bases between the two ends. This CDR3 region has 13 residues. Germline CDR1 SGHTA, CDR2 FQGTGA. Written as DNA, the CDR3 is TGTGCCAGCAGCTTAGGGGATGGTCGGGAGCTGTTTTTT. The encoded protein is CASSLGDGRELFF.

The CDR3 here is CASRPGTSGTYEQYF. The CDR3 nucleotides are TGTGCCAGCAGACCCGGGACTAGCGGGACCTACGAGCAGTACTTC. This chain joins TRBV5-4 and TRBJ2-7; 13 nucleotides agree with TRBD2. In germline, CDR1 is SGHNT, CDR2 YYREEE (reference sequence). Trimming at V came to 5 bases and at J to 2 bases, leaving 4 bases not matched to a gene. The CDR3 is 15 amino acids.

The chain has TRBV9 and TRBJ2-2; no clear D. Trimming took off 3 bases at V and 2 bases at J, with 5 bases between the two ends. Germline values: CDR1 SGDLS, CDR2 YYNGEE. This CDR3 is built from 13 residues. The CDR3, as DNA: TGTGCCAGCAGCGACTCCAACACCGGGGAGCTGTTTTTT. This sequence encodes CASSDSNTGELFF.

This chain connects TRBV28 to TRBJ1-2; weak D call: TRBD1 (5 bases). Trimming removed 4 bases from V and 4 bases from J, with 22 bases in between. The CDR3 contains 17 residues. Germline-derived CDR1 and CDR2 are MDHEN and SYDVKM. The CDR3 coding sequence is TGTGCCAGCAGTTCGAATCCTCCGACCGCCGGGGGCTATGGCTACACCTTC. Amino acid sequence: CASSSNPPTAGGYGYTF.

J is TRBJ2-2 and V is TRBV7-9; tentative D call: TRBD2 (5 bases). The CDR3 is 13 amino acids. Between the trimmed V and J ends, which lost 7 bases and 5 bases, there was a span of 11 bases. Germline loops: CDR1 SEHNR, CDR2 FQNEAQ (reference sequence). The CDR3, as DNA: TGTGCCAGCAAGTTTCGGACTACCGGGGAGCTGTTTTTT. This gives the protein CASKFRTTGELFF.

This clone was observed a few times. The V gene is TRBV10-3, the J gene TRBJ2-3, with D uncertain. The CDR3 sequence is 16 residues long. V lost 8 bases and J 0 bases, leaving 18 bases between the germline ends. Per the germline V gene, CDR1 is ENHRY and CDR2 is SYGVKD. CDR3 in amino acids: CAIGRQSTFSTDTQYF. DNA for the CDR3: TGTGCCATCGGACGGCAGAGCACCTTTAGCACAGATACGCAGTATTTT.

This sequence joins TRBV27 and TRBJ1-2; 10 bases align to TRBD1. Per the germline V gene, CDR1 is MNHEY and CDR2 is SMNVEV (reference sequence). The CDR3 runs 14 residues. V lost 7 bases, J lost 8 bases, and 10 bases stayed unmatched. The CDR3 here is CASTFGTGVGGYTF. The DNA for the CDR3 is TGTGCCAGCACATTCGGGACAGGGGTTGGCGGCTACACCTTC.

The chain couples TRBV27 to TRBJ1-1; no definite D call. The CDR3 has 14 residues. CDR1 is MNHEY, CDR2 SMNVEV, per germline (reference sequence). The V end was cut by 3 bases, the J end by 5 bases, with 13 bases between. As DNA, the CDR3 is TGTGCCAGCAGTTTTTACGGAGAAGGAACTGAAGCTTTCTTT. The encoded protein is CASSFYGEGTEAFF.

This clone was seen more than once but under ten times. This chain uses TRBV9 with TRBJ2-5; 7 bases match TRBD1. The J call may be incorrect, as the DNA end agrees better with TRBJ2-7. The V gene's germline CDR1 is SGDLS and CDR2 YYNGEE. This CDR3 is built from 16 residues. The CDR3 protein is CASSPDSGGPPYEQYF. The CDR3 DNA follows: TGTGCCAGCAGCCCGGACTCAGGGGGTCCCCCCTACGAGCAGTACTTC.

The chain is built from TRBV6-1 and TRBJ2-3; D gene uncertain. The CDR3 has 17 residues. Looked up from germline, CDR1 is MNHNS and CDR2 is SASEGT. V lost 4 bases to trimming and J lost 2 bases, with 19 bases between them. CDR3 residues: CASSVAPAGHPTDTQYF. As DNA, the CDR3 is TGTGCCAGCAGTGTAGCTCCAGCTGGCCATCCCACAGATACGCAGTATTTT.

Written as DNA, the CDR3 is TGCGCCAGCAGCTTGGAAGGACTAGTGGGTTACAATGAGCAGTTCTTC. Amino acids: CASSLEGLVGYNEQFF. The chain links TRBV5-1 to TRBJ2-1; 7 bases align to TRBD2. The CDR3 has 16 residues. Germline CDR1 and CDR2: SGHRS and YFSETQ. V dropped 0 bases and J dropped 4; count of bases not matched to a gene: 7.

As for this clone: One junction end disagrees with the germline gene, perhaps due to a read error. The chain links TRBV7-7 to TRBJ2-5; 7 bases align to TRBD2. Germline CDR1 and CDR2: SSHAT and FNYEAQ (reference sequence). The length of the CDR3 is 13 residues. The CDR3 here is CASSFGGLETQYF. The CDR3 nucleotides are TGTGCTAGCAGCTTCGGGGGGTTGGAGACCCAGTACTTC.

The chain uses TRBV14 and TRBJ2-5; the D call may be TRBD1 or TRBD2 (6 bases each). Germline V gives CDR1 SGHDN, CDR2 FVKESK. This CDR3 has 14 amino acids. With 2 bases removed from V and 7 bases from J, the gap between germline ends came to 14 bases. The CDR3, as DNA: TGTGCCAGCAGCCAAAAATTCAGGGGAGGGACCCAGTACTTC. Translating it yields CASSQKFRGGTQYF.

This chain uses TRBV9 with TRBJ1-2; 9 bases are shared with TRBD1. The CDR3 contains 14 residues. Germline assignment: CDR1 SGDLS and CDR2 YYNGEE. The CDR3 is CAETRTGEEYGYTF. The CDR3 DNA follows: TGTGCAGAAACCCGGACAGGGGAGGAGTATGGCTACACCTTC.

The V and J genes are TRBV4-2 and TRBJ2-2, with TRBD2 matching over 12 bases. The CDR3 sequence is 16 residues long. Germline trimming cut 4 bases from V and 6 bases from J; bases unmatched to any gene: 6. Germline V CDR1 and CDR2: LGHNA, YNFKEQ. The chain's CDR3 is CASSPRLAGVSGELFF. CDR3 DNA sequence: TGTGCCAGCAGCCCCAGACTAGCGGGAGTATCCGGGGAGCTGTTTTTT.